The 14 T cell receptor beta chains given below trace back to one sample, sequenced in a study of PD-L1 blockade in urothelial cancer. Clones were read by immunoSEQ multiplex PCR, and TCRdb kept only the in-frame ones, dropping some. The table records about 50,000 clones, more than 80% of them present only once. Time point specified: peripheral blood 6 weeks after treatment start. The specimen was PBMCs, collected around atezolizumab (anti-PD-L1) treatment. The origin of the receptors is a man in his 70s with urothelial cancer.

This clone was picked up one time. The chain combines TRBV7-2 with TRBJ2-7; 12 nucleotides align to TRBD2. Trimming took 5 bases from V and 3 from J; bases not matched to a gene: 11. The germline V gene has CDR1 SGHTA and CDR2 FQGNSA. The CDR3 has 17 amino acids. CDR3 bases: TGTGCCAGCAGCACGACTAGCGGGAGTTTGTTAAACTACGAGCAGTACTTC. It codes for CASSTTSGSLLNYEQYF.

The V call is TRBV15, the J call TRBJ2-5; no firm D call. Trimming cost V 1 base and J 5 bases, with 5 bases left between them. The CDR3 consists of 12 residues. Germline V gene data show CDR1 as LNHNV and CDR2 as YYDKDF (reference sequence). CDR3 DNA sequence: TGTGCCACCAGCAGAGCCGAGGAGACCCAGTACTTC. Residues: CATSRAEETQYF.

The genes are TRBV19 and TRBJ2-7, with TRBD1 as a possible D gene (5 bases). With 3 bases removed from V and 1 base from J, the gap between germline ends came to 22 bases. The CDR3 extends over 18 amino acids. CDR1 LNHDA and CDR2 SQIVND come from the germline V gene (reference sequence). The CDR3 region has the DNA TGTGCCAGTAGTATCGGAGACAGTTCCTCTCCCGGGTCCTACGAGCAGTACTTC. Amino acids: CASSIGDSSSPGSYEQYF.

This chain connects TRBV11-2 to TRBJ1-1; tentative D call: TRBD1 (5 bases). Germline V CDR1 and CDR2: SGHAT, FQNNGV. The V and J ends lost 4 bases and 0 bases respectively, with 18 bases between them. This CDR3 is built from 17 residues. This chain's CDR3 is CASSSLHPQGVNTEAFF. CDR3 DNA: TGTGCCAGCAGCTCGTTACATCCCCAGGGTGTGAACACTGAAGCTTTCTTT.

This chain links TRBV4-1 with TRBJ1-4, with D tentatively TRBD1 (6 bases). The CDR3 is 16 residues long. In germline, CDR1 is MGHRA, CDR2 YSYEKL. Trimming took off 4 bases at V and 8 bases at J, with 20 bases between the two ends. The CDR3 DNA sequence: TGCGCCAGCAGCCTGTTACTACAGGGCCCCGAAGAAAAACTGTTTTTT. Translated: CASSLLLQGPEEKLFF.

The V gene is TRBV2, the J gene TRBJ2-7; maybe TRBD1 (6 bases). The V and J ends lost 8 bases and 1 base respectively, with 12 bases between them. The length of the CDR3 is 13 residues. The germline gives CDR1 SNHLY, CDR2 FYNNEI. The CDR3 reads CASYPGQSYEQYF. The CDR3 coding sequence is TGTGCCAGCTACCCCGGACAGTCCTACGAGCAGTACTTC. Full variable domain (rest looked up from reference TRBV2 and TRBJ2-7): EPEVTQTPSHQVTQMGQEVILRCVPISNHLYFYWYRQILGQKVEFLVSFYNNEISEKSEIFDDQFSVERPDGSNFTLKIRSTKLEDSAMYFCASYPGQSYEQYFGPGTRLTVT.

The rearrangement uses TRBV6-6 and TRBJ2-5; the match to TRBD1 covers 8 bases. Germline V lookup: CDR1 MNHNY, CDR2 SVGAGI (reference sequence). Trimming cost V 6 bases and J 5 bases; bases outside gene matches: 11. The CDR3 consists of 15 residues. The CDR3 is CASSPLGQGRETQYF. CDR3 coding DNA: TGTGCCAGCAGCCCCCTAGGACAGGGTAGGGAGACCCAGTACTTC.

The V gene is TRBV5-5, the J gene TRBJ1-5, with TRBD1 matching 10 bases. The ends lost 4 bases at V and 4 bases at J; junction bases unmatched: 2. The germline V gene has CDR1 SGHKS and CDR2 YYEKEE (reference sequence). There are 14 residues in the CDR3. The CDR3 nucleotides read TGTGCCAGCAGCCGGGACAGGGGTAATCAGCCCCAGCATTTT. Translation: CASSRDRGNQPQHF.

The V call is TRBV28, the J call TRBJ1-2; weak D call: TRBD1 (6 bases). Trimming removed 5 bases at V and 1 base at J, with 14 bases between. Per germline, CDR1 MDHEN and CDR2 SYDVKM. The CDR3 contains 15 residues. Here the CDR3 DNA reads TGTGCCAGCAGTCGCCTGGACAGTTTTAACTATGGCTACACCTTC. Translated, it gives CASSRLDSFNYGYTF.

This clone has just a few counts. The chain has TRBV4-1 and TRBJ2-2; 14 nucleotides match TRBD2. The CDR3 spans 19 residues. The V gene end was trimmed by 9 bases and the J gene end by 5 bases; junction bases not matched to a gene: 17. Per germline, CDR1 MGHRA and CDR2 YSYEKL. CDR3 sequence (DNA): TGCGCCAGTTCTGAGGGGGACAGGGGACTAGCGGGAGCAACCGGGGAGCTGTTTTTT. Translated: CASSEGDRGLAGATGELFF.

The V and J genes are TRBV5-6 and TRBJ2-1; D not certain. Germline V gene sequence: CDR1 SGHDT, CDR2 YYEEEE. CDR3 length: 12 residues. The V and J ends lost 0 bases and 10 bases respectively, with 8 bases between them. CDR3 loop: CASSLEAGEQFF. For the CDR3, the DNA is TGTGCCAGCAGCTTGGAGGCAGGCGAGCAGTTCTTC.

This clone was found a few times. CDR3 region: CASSSEGGQPQHF. The CDR3 DNA follows: TGTGCCAGCAGCTCAGAAGGAGGTCAGCCCCAGCATTTT. This chain joins TRBV7-9 and TRBJ1-5; D uncertain. The CDR3 is 13 residues long. CDR1 SEHNR and CDR2 FQNEAQ come from the germline V gene (reference sequence). V was shortened by 4 bases and J by 6 bases, with 10 bases between the two germline ends.

The V gene is TRBV15, the J gene TRBJ1-4, with TRBD1 matching 9 bases. Germline trimming cut 3 bases from V and 5 bases from J; bases unmatched to any gene: 4. CDR1 and CDR2 (germline): LNHNV, YYDKDF (reference sequence). This CDR3 spans 15 amino acids. The CDR3: CATSRRTGANEKLFF. CDR3 nucleotides: TGTGCCACCAGCAGGAGGACAGGGGCGAATGAAAAACTGTTTTTT.

The rearrangement links TRBV9 to TRBJ1-3, with a weak D call TRBD1 (6 bases). The CDR3 consists of 16 residues. Trimming shortened V by 0 bases and J by 0 bases, and 10 bases separated the two germline ends. Looked up from germline, CDR1 is SGDLS and CDR2 is YYNGEE. The DNA for the CDR3 is TGTGCCAGCAGCGTAGGACAGGCCTACTCTGGAAACACCATATATTTT. Translating gives CASSVGQAYSGNTIYF.